The 15 T cell receptor beta chains below were found in one sample sequenced in a study of cytomegalovirus exposure and HLA in healthy donors. Some clones are missing from TCRdb's copy, which holds only in-frame ones; the method was immunoSEQ multiplex PCR. This sample yields around 80,000 clones, of which 96% are seen a single time; about 1.3% belongs to the top ten. Specimen: PBMCs. These receptors all come from a woman under 30 in good health and CMV-seronegative.

The chain carries TRBV10-1 and TRBJ2-7; the D is unclear. This CDR3 is built from 13 residues. With 4 bases removed from V and 3 bases from J, the gap between germline ends came to 10 bases. Germline V gives CDR1 WNHNN, CDR2 SYGVQD (reference sequence). This chain's CDR3 is CASSAHHNYEQYF. The DNA for the CDR3 is TGCGCCAGCAGTGCTCACCACAACTACGAGCAGTACTTC.

J is TRBJ2-1 and V is TRBV5-6, with a possible D match to TRBD2 (5 bases). The CDR3 is 14 amino acids. V lost 2 bases to trimming and J lost 1 base, with 7 bases between them. Germline loops: CDR1 SGHDT, CDR2 YYEEEE. The CDR3 bases are TGTGCCAGCAGCTTCAGCGGATCCTACAATGAGCAGTTCTTC. Translating gives CASSFSGSYNEQFF.

This chain's CDR3 is CASSQPGGYMNTEAFF. The CDR3 DNA follows: TGCGCCAGCAGCCAACCCGGGGGATACATGAACACTGAAGCTTTCTTT. The genes are TRBV4-1 and TRBJ1-1; possible D gene TRBD1, 5 bases. Germline V gene data show CDR1 as MGHRA and CDR2 as YSYEKL. Trimming removed 2 bases from V and 0 bases from J, with 13 bases in between. There are 16 residues in the CDR3.

The V and J genes are TRBV7-9 and TRBJ1-3; D is unresolved. Trimming removed 3 bases at V and 2 bases at J, with 8 bases between. The CDR3 extends over 14 amino acids. Germline V gene data show CDR1 as SEHNR and CDR2 as FQNEAQ (reference sequence). The CDR3 coding sequence is TGTGCCAGCAGCTTCGTGGCAGCTGGAAACACCATATATTTT. Residues: CASSFVAAGNTIYF. Variable domain in full (rest from reference TRBV7-9 and TRBJ1-3): DTGVSQNPRHKITKRGQNVTFRCDPISEHNRLYWYRQTLGQGPEFLTYFQNEAQLEKSRLLSDRFSAERPKGSFSTLEIQRTEQGDSAMYLCASSFVAAGNTIYFGEGSWLTVV.

The chain couples TRBV5-1 to TRBJ1-3, with 8 bases matching TRBD1. Germline loops: CDR1 SGHRS, CDR2 YFSETQ. The trim removed 4 bases at V and 1 base at J, leaving 13 bases unmatched. The CDR3 length is 18 residues. The CDR3 DNA reads TGCGCCAGCAGCCCGACGAACGCGCGGACAGGGTCTGGAAACACCATATATTTT. Its protein is CASSPTNARTGSGNTIYF. Drawing the rest from reference TRBV5-1 and TRBJ1-3, the complete variable domain is KAGVTQTPRYLIKTRGQQVTLSCSPISGHRSVSWYQQTPGQGLQFLFEYFSETQRNKGNFPGRFSGRQFSNSRSEMNVSTLELGDSALYLCASSPTNARTGSGNTIYFGEGSWLTVV.

The CDR3 is CASSFNRETQYF. DNA of the CDR3: TGTGCCAGCAGCTTTAATAGAGAGACCCAGTACTTC. V gene TRBV7-8 combines with J gene TRBJ2-5; no reliable D call. V was cut by 3 bases and J by 4 bases, with 6 bases left in between. The CDR3 runs to 12 residues. Germline V CDR1 and CDR2: SGHVS, FQNEAQ.

The chain combines TRBV7-9 with TRBJ2-7, with TRBD2 identical over 8 bases. V gave up 0 bases and J gave up 5 bases; unmatched junction bases: 3. Germline CDR1 and CDR2: SEHNR and FQNEAQ (reference sequence). The CDR3 totals 14 residues. CDR3 residues: CASSLAAGAHEQYF. The CDR3 DNA reads TGTGCCAGCAGCTTAGCAGCGGGAGCCCACGAGCAGTACTTC.

In this sample, this clone turned up once. V and J are TRBV19 and TRBJ2-7, with 8 nucleotides matching TRBD2. This CDR3 spans 14 amino acids. V lost 5 bases, J lost 4 bases, and 7 bases stayed unmatched. Germline loops: CDR1 LNHDA, CDR2 SQIVND (reference sequence). CDR3: CASSLLAGGYEQYF. The CDR3 coding sequence is TGTGCCAGTAGTCTCCTGGCGGGAGGTTACGAGCAGTACTTC.

V and J are TRBV18 and TRBJ2-5, with 8 bases identical to TRBD2. Germline V gene lookup returns CDR1 KGHSH and CDR2 LQKENI. After removal of 6 bases from V and 5 bases from J, the junction contained 14 bases not matched to a gene. CDR3 size: 16 residues. The CDR3 is CASSQWRLAQGETQYF. The CDR3 DNA is TGTGCCAGCTCGCAATGGCGACTAGCGCAGGGGGAGACCCAGTACTTC.

J is TRBJ2-7 and V is TRBV11-2, with unresolved D. Trimming took 3 bases from V and 2 from J, leaving 8 bases between them. CDR1 is SGHAT, CDR2 FQNNGV, per germline. CDR3 length equals 13 residues. The chain's CDR3 is CASSLSETYEQYF. The DNA for the CDR3 is TGTGCCAGCAGCTTGTCGGAGACCTACGAGCAGTACTTC.

The chain's CDR3 is CAISGLRTGSDYGYTF. DNA for the CDR3: TGTGCCATCAGTGGTCTTAGGACAGGGAGCGACTATGGCTACACCTTC. The V gene is TRBV10-3, the J gene TRBJ1-2; the match to TRBD1 covers 8 bases. Germline CDR1 reads ENHRY; CDR2 reads SYGVKD. There are 16 residues in the CDR3. Trimming cost V 4 bases and J 3 bases; bases outside gene matches: 10.

V is TRBV5-4 and J is TRBJ2-7, with 12 bases identical to TRBD2. With 4 bases clipped from V and 6 bases from J, the junction kept 11 bases outside the gene matches. CDR1 and CDR2 from the germline V gene are SGHNT and YYREEE (reference sequence). The CDR3 runs 16 residues. The CDR3 coding sequence is TGTGCCAGCAGCACCCAACTAGCGGGAGGCGCTGGCGAGCAGTACTTC. This codes for CASSTQLAGGAGEQYF.

The J gene is TRBJ2-1, the V gene TRBV28; 8 positions match TRBD1. This CDR3 region has 16 residues. Germline CDR1 MDHEN, CDR2 SYDVKM. With 8 bases clipped from V and 7 bases from J, the junction kept 16 bases outside the gene matches. The CDR3 coding sequence is TGTGCCAGCTCAGCAGGACAGGGCGAAACTTGGAATGAGCAGTTCTTC. Its translation is CASSAGQGETWNEQFF. Complete variable domain (other parts from reference TRBV28 and TRBJ2-1): DVKVTQSSRYLVKRTGEKVFLECVQDMDHENMFWYRQDPGLGLRLIYFSYDVKMKEKGDIPEGYSVSREKKERFSLILESASTNQTSMYLCASSAGQGETWNEQFFGPGTRLTVL.

For the CDR3, the DNA is TGTGCCAGCAGTACACCGCTGGCGGGAGCGTATTTGGGCTACGAGCAGTACTTC. Residues: CASSTPLAGAYLGYEQYF. J is TRBJ2-7 and V is TRBV7-8, with 7 nucleotides matching TRBD2. The CDR3 has 18 amino acids. With 6 bases clipped from V and 3 bases from J, the junction kept 20 bases outside the gene matches. In germline, CDR1 is SGHVS, CDR2 FQNEAQ.

The chain joins TRBV5-1 to TRBJ1-1; no reliable D call. Deletions cut 1 base from V and 1 base from J, with 5 bases between. Germline V lookup: CDR1 SGHRS, CDR2 YFSETQ. The CDR3 runs 13 residues. The CDR3 DNA reads TGCGCCAGCAGCTTGTCCTGGAACACTGAAGCTTTCTTT. Its protein is CASSLSWNTEAFF.